This paragraph reports one T cell receptor beta chain. This sample is drawn from a study of Ad26.COV2.S vaccination and SARS-CoV-2 variants. Treatment reported: some 19 received Ad26.COV2.S at low or high dose, single or two shots; about 5 received placebo; per-sample allocation not given. Samples analyzed were those drawn on day 63 after the first vaccine or placebo injection. The CDR3 has 15 amino acids. Germline lookup yields CDR1 SGHRS and CDR2 YFSETQ. Trimming removed 0 bases at V and 5 bases at J, with 14 bases between. Profiling relied on immunoSEQ multiplex PCR, and the TCRdb table lists in-frame clones only, not all of them. The table has about 680,000 clones, about 90% seen once.

The chain joins TRBV5-1 to TRBJ1-1, with D perhaps TRBD1 (5 bases). This clonotype was obtained from a person between 18 and 59 years old who received the Ad26.COV2.S COVID-19 vaccine or a placebo. Source: peripheral blood, taken in a trial of Ad26.COV2.S vaccine versus placebo. The CDR3 loop is CASSLAGGTGTEAFF. DNA for the CDR3: TGCGCCAGCAGCTTGGCCGGTGGGACGGGGACTGAAGCTTTCTTT.